This T cell receptor beta chain was captured by sequencing in a study of blood T cell repertoires in COVID-19. The wider study: Sources were T cells, B-cell-depleted T cells, or PBMCs; the material itself was cDNA or gDNA.

Study processing details: Counts of nucleated cells, estimated from reference gene primer amplification, were obtained. Libraries were prepared by immunoSEQ multiplex PCR; TCRdb keeps only in-frame clonotypes and omits some of them. The DNA gave D and trimming, while V, J and clone size come from that table. The sample lists 30,000 or so clones; about four fifths were seen once. Input material: peripheral blood. The sequence was collected from a man older than 75 with active or convalescent COVID-19.

The CDR3 region is CASTPPGGYEQYF. The CDR3 DNA reads as TGTGCCAGCACTCCCCCCGGGGGATACGAGCAGTACTTC. The rearrangement links TRBV6-6 to TRBJ2-7; possibly TRBD2 for D (6 bases). From germline, CDR1 is MNHNY and CDR2 SVGAGI (reference sequence). The CDR3 spans 13 residues. V shed 7 bases and J shed 4 bases, with 14 bases lying between them.